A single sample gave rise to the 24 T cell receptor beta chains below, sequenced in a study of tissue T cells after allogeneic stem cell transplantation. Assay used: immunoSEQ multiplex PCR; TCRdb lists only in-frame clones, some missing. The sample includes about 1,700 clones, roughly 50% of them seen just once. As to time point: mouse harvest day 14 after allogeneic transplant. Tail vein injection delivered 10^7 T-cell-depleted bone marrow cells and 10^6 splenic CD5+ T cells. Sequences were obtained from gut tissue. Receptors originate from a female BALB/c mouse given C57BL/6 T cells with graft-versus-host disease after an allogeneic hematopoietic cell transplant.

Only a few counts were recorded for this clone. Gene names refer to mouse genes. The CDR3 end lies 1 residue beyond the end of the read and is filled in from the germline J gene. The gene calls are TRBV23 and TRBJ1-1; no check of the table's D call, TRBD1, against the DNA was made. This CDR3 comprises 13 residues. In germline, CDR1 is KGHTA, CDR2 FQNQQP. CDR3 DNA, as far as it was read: TGCTCCAGCAGTTCAGGGGTAAACACAGAAGTCTTC. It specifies CSSSSGVNTEVF. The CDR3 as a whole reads CSSSSGVNTEVFF.

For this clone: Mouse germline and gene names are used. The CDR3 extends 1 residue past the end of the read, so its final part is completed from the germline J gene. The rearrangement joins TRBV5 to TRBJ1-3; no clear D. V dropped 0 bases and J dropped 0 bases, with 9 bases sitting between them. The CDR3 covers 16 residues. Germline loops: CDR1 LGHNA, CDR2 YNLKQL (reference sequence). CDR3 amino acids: CASSQELGFSGNTLYF. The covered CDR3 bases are TGTGCCAGCAGCCAAGAATTGGGGTTTTCTGGAAATACGCTCTAT.

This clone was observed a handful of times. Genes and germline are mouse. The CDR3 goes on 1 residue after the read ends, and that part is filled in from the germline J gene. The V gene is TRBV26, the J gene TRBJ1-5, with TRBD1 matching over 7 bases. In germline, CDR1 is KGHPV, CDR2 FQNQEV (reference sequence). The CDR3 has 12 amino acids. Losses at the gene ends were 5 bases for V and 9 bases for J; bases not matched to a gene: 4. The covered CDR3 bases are TGTGCCAGCAGTTCGACAGGGATGGCTCCGCTT. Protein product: CASSSTGMAPL. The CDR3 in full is CASSSTGMAPLF.

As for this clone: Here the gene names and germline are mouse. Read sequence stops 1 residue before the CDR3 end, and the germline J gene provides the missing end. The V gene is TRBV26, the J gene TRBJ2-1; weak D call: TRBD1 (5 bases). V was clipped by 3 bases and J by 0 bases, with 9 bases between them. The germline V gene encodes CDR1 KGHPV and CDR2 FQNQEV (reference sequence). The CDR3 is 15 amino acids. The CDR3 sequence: CASSLPGYNYAEQFF. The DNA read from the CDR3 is TGTGCCAGCAGTCTCCCAGGGTATAACTATGCTGAGCAGTTC.

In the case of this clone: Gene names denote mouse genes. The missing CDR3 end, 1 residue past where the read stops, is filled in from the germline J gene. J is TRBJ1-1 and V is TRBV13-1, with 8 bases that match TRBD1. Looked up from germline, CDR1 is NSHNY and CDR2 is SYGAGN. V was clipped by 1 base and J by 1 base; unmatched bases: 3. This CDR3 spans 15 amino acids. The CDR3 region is CASSDPGQGNTEVFF. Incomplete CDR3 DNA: TGTGCCAGCAGTGATCCCGGACAGGGAAACACAGAAGTCTTC.

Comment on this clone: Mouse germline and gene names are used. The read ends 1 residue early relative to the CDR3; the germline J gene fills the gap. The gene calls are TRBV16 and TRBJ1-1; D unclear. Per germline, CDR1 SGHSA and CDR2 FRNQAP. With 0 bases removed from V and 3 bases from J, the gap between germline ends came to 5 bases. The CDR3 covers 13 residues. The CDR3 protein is CASSLDRDTEVFF. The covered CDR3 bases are TGTGCAAGCAGCTTAGATAGAGACACAGAAGTCTTC.

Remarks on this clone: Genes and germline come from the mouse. The covered CDR3 bases are TGTGCCAGCAGCTTACGGGCAGAAACGCTGTAT. Translating it yields CASSLRAETLY. The entire CDR3 protein reads CASSLRAETLYF. The chain employs TRBV3 and TRBJ2-3; D not certain. The DNA ends 1 residue before the CDR3 does, and the rest of the CDR3 is filled in from the germline J gene. CDR3 length: 12 residues. CDR1 is SNHLY and CDR2 is FYNGKV in the germline V gene (reference sequence). Trimming removed 2 bases from V and 3 bases from J, with 3 bases in between.

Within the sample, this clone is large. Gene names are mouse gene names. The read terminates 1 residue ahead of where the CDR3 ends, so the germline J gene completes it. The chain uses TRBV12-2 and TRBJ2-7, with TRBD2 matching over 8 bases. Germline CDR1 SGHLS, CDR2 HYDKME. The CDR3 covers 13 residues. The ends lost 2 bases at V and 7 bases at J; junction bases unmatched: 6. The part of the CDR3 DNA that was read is TGTGCCAGCTCTCCCCTGACTGGGGTGGAACAGTAC. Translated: CASSPLTGVEQY. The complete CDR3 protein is CASSPLTGVEQYF.

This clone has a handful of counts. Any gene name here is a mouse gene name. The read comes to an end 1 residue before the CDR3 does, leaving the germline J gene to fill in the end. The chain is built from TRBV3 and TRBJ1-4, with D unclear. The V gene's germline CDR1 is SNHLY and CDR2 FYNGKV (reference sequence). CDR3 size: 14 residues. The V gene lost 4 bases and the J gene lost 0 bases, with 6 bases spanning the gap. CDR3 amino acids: CASSSGFSNERLFF. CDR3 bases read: TGTGCCAGCAGCTCGGGGTTTTCCAACGAAAGATTATTT. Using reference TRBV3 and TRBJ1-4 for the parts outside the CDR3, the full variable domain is GPKVLQIPSHQIIDMGQMVTLNCDPVSNHLYFYWYKQILGQQMEFLVNFYNGKVMEKSKLFKDQFSVERPDGSYFTLKIQPTALEDSAVYFCASSSGFSNERLFFGHGTKLSVL.

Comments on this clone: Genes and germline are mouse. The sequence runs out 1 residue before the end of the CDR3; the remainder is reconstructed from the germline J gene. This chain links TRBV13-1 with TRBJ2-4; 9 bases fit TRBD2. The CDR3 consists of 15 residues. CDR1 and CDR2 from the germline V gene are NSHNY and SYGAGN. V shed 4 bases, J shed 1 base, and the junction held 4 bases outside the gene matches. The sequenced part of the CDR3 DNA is TGTGCCAGCAGTCTGAACTGGGGGGGTCAAAACACCTTGTAC. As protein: CASSLNWGGQNTLY. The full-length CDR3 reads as CASSLNWGGQNTLYF.

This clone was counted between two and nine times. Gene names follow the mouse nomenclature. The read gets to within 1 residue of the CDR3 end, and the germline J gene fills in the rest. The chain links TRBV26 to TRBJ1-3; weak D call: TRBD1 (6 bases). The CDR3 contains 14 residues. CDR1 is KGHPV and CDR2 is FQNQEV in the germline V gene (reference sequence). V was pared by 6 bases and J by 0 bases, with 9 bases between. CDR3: CASSTGNSGNTLYF. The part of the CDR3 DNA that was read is TGTGCCAGCAGCACAGGGAATTCTGGAAATACGCTCTAT.

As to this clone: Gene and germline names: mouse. The CDR3 loop reads CASSPGWGANSDYTF. The sequenced part of the CDR3 DNA is TGTGCCAGCAGCCCGGGGTGGGGGGCAAACTCCGACTACACC. The V gene is TRBV3, the J gene TRBJ1-2, with D perhaps matching TRBD1 (5 bases). The read ends 1 residue shy of where the CDR3 ends; the end is completed using the germline J gene. Per germline, CDR1 SNHLY and CDR2 FYNGKV (reference sequence). Deletions cut 5 bases from V and 0 bases from J, with 13 bases between. This CDR3 has 15 residues.

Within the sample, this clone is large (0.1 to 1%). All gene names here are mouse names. The CDR3 reads CASSQEGAGTGGGNTLYF. CDR3 DNA, as far as it was read: TGTGCCAGCAGCCAAGAAGGTGCCGGGACAGGGGGCGGGAATACGCTCTAT. This chain links TRBV5 with TRBJ1-3; 12 nucleotides line up with TRBD1. The read stops 1 residue short of the end of the CDR3; the missing end is completed from the germline J gene. Trimming removed 0 bases from V and 7 bases from J; junction bases left unmatched: 10. This CDR3 is 18 amino acids long. Germline V gene lookup returns CDR1 LGHNA and CDR2 YNLKQL (reference sequence).

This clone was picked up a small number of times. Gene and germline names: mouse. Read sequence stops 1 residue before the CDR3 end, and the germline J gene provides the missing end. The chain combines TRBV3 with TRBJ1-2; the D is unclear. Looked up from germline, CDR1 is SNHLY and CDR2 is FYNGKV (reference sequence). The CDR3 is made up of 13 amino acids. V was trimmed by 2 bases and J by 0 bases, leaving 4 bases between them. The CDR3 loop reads CASSLRANSDYTF. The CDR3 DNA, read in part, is TGTGCCAGCAGCTTACGAGCAAACTCCGACTACACC.

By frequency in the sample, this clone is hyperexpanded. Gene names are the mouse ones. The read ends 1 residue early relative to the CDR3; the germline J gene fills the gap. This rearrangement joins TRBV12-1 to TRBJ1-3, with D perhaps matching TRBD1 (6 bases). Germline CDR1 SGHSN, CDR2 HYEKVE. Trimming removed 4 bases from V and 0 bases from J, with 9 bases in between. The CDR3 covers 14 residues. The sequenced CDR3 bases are TGTGCCAGCTCCCGGACAGTTTCTGGAAATACGCTCTAT. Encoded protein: CASSRTVSGNTLY. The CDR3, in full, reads CASSRTVSGNTLYF.

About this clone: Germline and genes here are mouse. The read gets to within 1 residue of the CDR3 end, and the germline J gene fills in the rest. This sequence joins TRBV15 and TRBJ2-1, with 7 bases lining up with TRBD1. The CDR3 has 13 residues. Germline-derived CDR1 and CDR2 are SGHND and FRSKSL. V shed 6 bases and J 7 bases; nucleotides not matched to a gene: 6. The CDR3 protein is CASSQGEEAEQFF. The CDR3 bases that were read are TGTGCCAGCAGCCAGGGGGAGGAGGCTGAGCAGTTC.

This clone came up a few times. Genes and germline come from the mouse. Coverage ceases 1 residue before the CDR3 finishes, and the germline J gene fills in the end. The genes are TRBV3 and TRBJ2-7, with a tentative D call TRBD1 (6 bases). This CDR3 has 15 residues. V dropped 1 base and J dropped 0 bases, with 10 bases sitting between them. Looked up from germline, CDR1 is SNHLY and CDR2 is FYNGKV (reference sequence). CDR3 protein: CASSLGQASSYEQYF. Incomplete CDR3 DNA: TGTGCCAGCAGCTTAGGACAGGCGAGCTCCTATGAACAGTAC.

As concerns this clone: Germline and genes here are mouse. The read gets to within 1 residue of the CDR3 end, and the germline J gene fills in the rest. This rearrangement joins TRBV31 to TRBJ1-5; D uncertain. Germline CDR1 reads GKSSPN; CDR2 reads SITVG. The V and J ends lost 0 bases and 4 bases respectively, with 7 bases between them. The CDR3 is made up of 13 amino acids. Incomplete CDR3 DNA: TGTGCCTGGAGTCTAGGGCAAAACCAGGCTCCGCTT. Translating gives CAWSLGQNQAPL. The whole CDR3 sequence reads CAWSLGQNQAPLF.

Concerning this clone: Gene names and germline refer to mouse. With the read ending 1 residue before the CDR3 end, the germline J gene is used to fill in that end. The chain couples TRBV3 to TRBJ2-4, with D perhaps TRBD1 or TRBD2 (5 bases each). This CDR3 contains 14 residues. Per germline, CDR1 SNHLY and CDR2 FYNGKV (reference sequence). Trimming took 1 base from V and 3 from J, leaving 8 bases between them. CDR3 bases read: TGTGCCAGCAGCTTAGAAGGGGCCCAAAACACCTTGTAC. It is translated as CASSLEGAQNTLY. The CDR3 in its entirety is CASSLEGAQNTLYF.

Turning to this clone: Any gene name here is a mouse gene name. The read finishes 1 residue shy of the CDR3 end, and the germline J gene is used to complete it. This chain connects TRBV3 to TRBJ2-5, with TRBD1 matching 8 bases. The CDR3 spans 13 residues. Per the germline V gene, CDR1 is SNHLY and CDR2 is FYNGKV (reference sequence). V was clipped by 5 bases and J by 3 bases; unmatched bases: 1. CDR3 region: CASSRQGQDTQYF. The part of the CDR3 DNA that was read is TGTGCCAGCAGCCGACAGGGGCAAGACACCCAGTAC.

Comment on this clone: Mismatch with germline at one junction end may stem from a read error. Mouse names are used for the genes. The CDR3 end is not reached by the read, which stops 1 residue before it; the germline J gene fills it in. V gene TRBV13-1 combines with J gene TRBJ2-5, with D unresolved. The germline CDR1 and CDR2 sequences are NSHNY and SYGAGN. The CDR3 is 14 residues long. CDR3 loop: CASTPGTYSYDQYF. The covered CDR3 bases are TGTGCTAGCACGCCCGGCACATACTCCTATGACCAGTAC.

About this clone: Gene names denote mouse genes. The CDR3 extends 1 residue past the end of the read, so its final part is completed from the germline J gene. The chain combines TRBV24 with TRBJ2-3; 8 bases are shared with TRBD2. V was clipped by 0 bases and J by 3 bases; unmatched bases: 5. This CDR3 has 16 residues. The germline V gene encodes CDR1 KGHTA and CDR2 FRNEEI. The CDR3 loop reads CASSLYGGGAAETLYF. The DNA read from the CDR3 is TGTGCCAGCAGTCTGTATGGGGGGGGCGCGGCAGAAACGCTGTAT.

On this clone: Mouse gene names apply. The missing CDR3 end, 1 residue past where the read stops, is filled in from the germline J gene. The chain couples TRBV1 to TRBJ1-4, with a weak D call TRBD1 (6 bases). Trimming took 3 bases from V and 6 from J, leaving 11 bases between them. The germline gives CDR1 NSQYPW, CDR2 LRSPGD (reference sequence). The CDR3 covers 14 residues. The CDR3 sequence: CTCSAGARDERLFF. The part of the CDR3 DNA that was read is TGCACCTGCAGTGCGGGGGCGCGAGACGAAAGATTATTT.

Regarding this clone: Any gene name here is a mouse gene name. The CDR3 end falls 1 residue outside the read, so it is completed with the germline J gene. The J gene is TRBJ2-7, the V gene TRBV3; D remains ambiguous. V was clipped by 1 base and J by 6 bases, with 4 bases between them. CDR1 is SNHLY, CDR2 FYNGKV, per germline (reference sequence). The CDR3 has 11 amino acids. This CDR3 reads CASSLEGEQYF. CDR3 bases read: TGTGCCAGCAGCTTAGAAGGTGAACAGTAC. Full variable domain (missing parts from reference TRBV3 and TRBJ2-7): GPKVLQIPSHQIIDMGQMVTLNCDPVSNHLYFYWYKQILGQQMEFLVNFYNGKVMEKSKLFKDQFSVERPDGSYFTLKIQPTALEDSAVYFCASSLEGEQYFGPGTRLTVL.